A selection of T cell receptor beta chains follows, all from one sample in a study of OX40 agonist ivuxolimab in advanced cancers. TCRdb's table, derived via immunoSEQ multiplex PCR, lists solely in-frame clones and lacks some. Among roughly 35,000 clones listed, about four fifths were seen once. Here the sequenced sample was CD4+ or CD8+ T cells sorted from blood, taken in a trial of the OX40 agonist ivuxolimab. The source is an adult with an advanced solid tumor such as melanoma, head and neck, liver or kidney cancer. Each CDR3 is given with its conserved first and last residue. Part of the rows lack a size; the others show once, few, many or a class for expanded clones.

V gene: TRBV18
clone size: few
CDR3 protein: CASSPLDGTNEKLFF

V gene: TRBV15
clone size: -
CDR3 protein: CATSRPGGTEAFF

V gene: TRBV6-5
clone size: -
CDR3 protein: CASSYSTGFNEKLFF

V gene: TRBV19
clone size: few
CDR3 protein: CASSGRAGNQPQHF

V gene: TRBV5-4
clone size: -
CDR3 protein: CASSPGTSGSTDTQYF

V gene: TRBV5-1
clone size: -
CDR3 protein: CASSLVPGGQGEQFF

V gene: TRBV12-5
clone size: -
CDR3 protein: CASGLSRTSGGIWETQYF

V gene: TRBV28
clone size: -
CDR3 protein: CASRPGRPPGYTF

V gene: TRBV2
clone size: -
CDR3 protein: CASSEGTGGPDTQYF

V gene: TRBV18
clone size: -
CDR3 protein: CASSPPGQGPYEQYF

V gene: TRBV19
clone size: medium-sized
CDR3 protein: CASSPGATNEKLFF

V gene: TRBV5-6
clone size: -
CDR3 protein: CASADGGGAGETQYF

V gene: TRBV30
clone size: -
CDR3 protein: CASQPGSYEQYF

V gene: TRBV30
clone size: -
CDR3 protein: CAWSVRGEQYF

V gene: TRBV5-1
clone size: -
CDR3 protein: CASSLAGRTAQETQYF

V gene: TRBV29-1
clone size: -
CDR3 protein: CSAGLAGGDTQYF

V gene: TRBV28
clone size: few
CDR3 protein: CASSSDRGGRQPQHF

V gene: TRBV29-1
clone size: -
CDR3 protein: CSVASDRKLRQQFF

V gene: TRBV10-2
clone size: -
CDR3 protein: CASSISPTDTQYF

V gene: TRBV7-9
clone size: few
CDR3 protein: CASSASGGITEAFF

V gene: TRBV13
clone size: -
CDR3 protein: CASSLGDGRGHEQFF

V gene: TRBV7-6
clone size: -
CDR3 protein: CASSFTGGNNYEQYF

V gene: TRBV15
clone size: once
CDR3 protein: CATRTGGDQETQYF

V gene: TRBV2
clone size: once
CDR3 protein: CASNRGQGNSYEQYF